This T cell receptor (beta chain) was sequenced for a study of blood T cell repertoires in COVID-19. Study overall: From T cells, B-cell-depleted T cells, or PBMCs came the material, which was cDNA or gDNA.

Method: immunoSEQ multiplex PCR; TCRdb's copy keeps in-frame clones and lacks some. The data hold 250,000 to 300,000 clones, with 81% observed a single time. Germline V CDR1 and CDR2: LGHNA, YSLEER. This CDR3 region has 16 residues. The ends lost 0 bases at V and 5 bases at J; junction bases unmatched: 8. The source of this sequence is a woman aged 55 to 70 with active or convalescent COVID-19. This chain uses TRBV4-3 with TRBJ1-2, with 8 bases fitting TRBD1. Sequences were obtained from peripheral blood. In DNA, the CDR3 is TGCGCCAGCAGCCAAGATCGACAGGGGATGGGGTATGGCTACACCTTC. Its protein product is CASSQDRQGMGYGYTF.